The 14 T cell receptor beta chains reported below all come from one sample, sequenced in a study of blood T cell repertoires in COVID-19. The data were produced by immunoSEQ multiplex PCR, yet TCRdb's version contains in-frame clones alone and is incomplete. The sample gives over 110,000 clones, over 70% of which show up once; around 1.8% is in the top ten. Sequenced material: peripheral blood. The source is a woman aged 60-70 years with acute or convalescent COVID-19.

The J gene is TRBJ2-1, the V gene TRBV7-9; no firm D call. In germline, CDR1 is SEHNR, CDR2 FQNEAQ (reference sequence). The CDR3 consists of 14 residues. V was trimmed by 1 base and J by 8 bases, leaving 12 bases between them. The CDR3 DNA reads TGTGCCAGCAGCTTAGAGCGTGGATTGTATGAGCAGTTCTTC. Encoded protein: CASSLERGLYEQFF. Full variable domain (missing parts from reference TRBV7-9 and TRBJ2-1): DTGVSQNPRHKITKRGQNVTFRCDPISEHNRLYWYRQTLGQGPEFLTYFQNEAQLEKSRLLSDRFSAERPKGSFSTLEIQRTEQGDSAMYLCASSLERGLYEQFFGPGTRLTVL.

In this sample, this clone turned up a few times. CDR3 nucleotides: TGTGCCAGCAGTCGGGACAGGGGATCAGATACGCAGTATTTT. Its translation is CASSRDRGSDTQYF. V gene TRBV6-5 combines with J gene TRBJ2-3; 10 bases are shared with TRBD1. After removal of 5 bases from V and 4 bases from J, the junction contained 3 bases not matched to a gene. Germline values: CDR1 MNHEY, CDR2 SVGAGI. This CDR3 region has 14 residues.

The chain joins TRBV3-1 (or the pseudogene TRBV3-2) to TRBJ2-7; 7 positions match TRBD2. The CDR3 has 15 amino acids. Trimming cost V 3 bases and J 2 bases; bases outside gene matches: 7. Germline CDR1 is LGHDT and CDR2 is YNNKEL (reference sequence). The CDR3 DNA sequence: TGTGCCAGCAGCCACCATAGCGGGCCGACCTACGAGCAGTACTTC. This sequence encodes CASSHHSGPTYEQYF.

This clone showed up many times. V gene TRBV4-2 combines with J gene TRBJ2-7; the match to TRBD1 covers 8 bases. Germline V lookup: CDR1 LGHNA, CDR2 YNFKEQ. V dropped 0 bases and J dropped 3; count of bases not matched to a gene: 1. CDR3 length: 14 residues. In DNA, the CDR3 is TGTGCCAGCAGCCAAGAAGGACAGGGCTACGAGCAGTACTTC. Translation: CASSQEGQGYEQYF.

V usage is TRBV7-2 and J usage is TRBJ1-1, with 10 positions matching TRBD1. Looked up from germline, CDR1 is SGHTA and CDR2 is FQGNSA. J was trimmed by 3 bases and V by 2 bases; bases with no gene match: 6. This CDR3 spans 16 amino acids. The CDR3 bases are TGTGCCAGCAGCTTATGGGGACAGGGGTGGGACACTGAAGCTTTCTTT. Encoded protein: CASSLWGQGWDTEAFF. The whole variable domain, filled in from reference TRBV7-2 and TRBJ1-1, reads GAGVSQSPSNKVTEKGKDVELRCDPISGHTALYWYRQSLGQGLEFLIYFQGNSAPDKSGLPSDRFSAERTGGSVSTLTIQRTQQEDSAVYLCASSLWGQGWDTEAFFGQGTRLTVV.

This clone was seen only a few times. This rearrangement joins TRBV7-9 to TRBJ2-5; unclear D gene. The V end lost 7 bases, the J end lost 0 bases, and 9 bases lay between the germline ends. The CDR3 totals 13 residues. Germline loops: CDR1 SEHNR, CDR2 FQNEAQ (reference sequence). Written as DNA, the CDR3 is TGTGCCAGCACTCCTCTTAACCAAGAGACCCAGTACTTC. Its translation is CASTPLNQETQYF.

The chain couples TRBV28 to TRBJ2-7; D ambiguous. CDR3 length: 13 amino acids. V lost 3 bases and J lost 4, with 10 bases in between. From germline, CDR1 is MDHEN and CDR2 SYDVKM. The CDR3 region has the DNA TGTGCCAGCAGTTTCGGAACAGCATACGAGCAGTACTTC. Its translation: CASSFGTAYEQYF.

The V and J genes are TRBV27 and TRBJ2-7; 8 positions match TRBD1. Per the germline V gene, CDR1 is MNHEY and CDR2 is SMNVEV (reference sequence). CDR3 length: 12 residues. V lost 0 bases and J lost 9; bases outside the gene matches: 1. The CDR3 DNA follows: TGTGCCAGCAGTTTATCGGGACAGGCGCAGTACTTC. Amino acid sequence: CASSLSGQAQYF.

CDR3 sequence reads: CASSIGEDTQYF. DNA of the CDR3: TGTGCCAGTAGTATAGGAGAGGATACGCAGTATTTT. The rearrangement links TRBV19 to TRBJ2-3; D ambiguous. V was cut by 1 base and J by 6 bases, with 5 bases left in between. The CDR3 extends over 12 amino acids. Germline assignment: CDR1 LNHDA and CDR2 SQIVND (reference sequence).

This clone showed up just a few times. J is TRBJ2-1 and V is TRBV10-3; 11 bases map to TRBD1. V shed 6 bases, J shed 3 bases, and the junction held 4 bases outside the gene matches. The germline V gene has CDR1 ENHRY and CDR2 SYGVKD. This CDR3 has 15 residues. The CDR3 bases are TGTGCCATCAGGGGGACAGGGGGACGCTACAATGAGCAGTTCTTC. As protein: CAIRGTGGRYNEQFF.

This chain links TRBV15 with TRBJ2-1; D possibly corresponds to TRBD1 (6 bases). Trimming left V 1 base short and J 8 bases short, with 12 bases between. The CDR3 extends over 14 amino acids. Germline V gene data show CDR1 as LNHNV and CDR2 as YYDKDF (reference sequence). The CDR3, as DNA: TGTGCCACCAGCAGAGTACCACAGGGTGATGAGCAGTTCTTC. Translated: CATSRVPQGDEQFF.

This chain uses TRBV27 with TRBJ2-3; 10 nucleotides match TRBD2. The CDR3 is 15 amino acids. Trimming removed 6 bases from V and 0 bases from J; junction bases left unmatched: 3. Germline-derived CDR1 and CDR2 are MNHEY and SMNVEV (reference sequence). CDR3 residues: CASSLAGASTDTQYF. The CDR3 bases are TGTGCCAGCAGCCTAGCGGGAGCTAGCACAGATACGCAGTATTTT.

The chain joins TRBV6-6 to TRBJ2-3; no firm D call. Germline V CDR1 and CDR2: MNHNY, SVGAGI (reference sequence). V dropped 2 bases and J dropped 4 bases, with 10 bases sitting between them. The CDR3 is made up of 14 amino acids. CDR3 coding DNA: TGTGCCAGCAGTTACCGCCCGGGTGCAGATACGCAGTATTTT. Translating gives CASSYRPGADTQYF.

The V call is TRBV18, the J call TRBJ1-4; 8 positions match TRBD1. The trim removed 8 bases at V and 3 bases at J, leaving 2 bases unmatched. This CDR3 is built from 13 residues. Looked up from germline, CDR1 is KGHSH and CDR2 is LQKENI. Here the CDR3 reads CASAGQANEKLFF. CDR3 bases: TGTGCCAGCGCGGGACAGGCTAATGAAAAACTGTTTTTT.